Below are 2 T cell receptor beta chains sequenced from a single sample in a study of CXCR3-negative and CXCR3-positive naive CD8 T cells (dated by TCRdb to between 2018 and 2020). No antigens are known for them. Broad study findings and their caveats: TRB CDR3s from CXCR3-positive naive cells showed higher hydrophobicity (lower Kidera factor 4), lower energy, and higher strength and volume indices than CXCR3-negative naive cells.

These reads were obtained on a NextSeq 550. The Human TCR Profiling Kit (MiLaboratory) was used to prepare UMI-labeled 5' RACE TRB cDNA libraries. TCRdb reprocessed the sequencing reads and holds a single record per CDR3 protein sequence, with no DNA. This sample's table has entries for tens of thousands of distinct CDR3 sequences. The top ten constitute 0.53% of the sample. The sample was naive CXCR3+ CD8+ T cells from blood. The cell subset or site label for this specimen denotes: CD45RO-CCR7+CD27+CD95- naive CD8+ T cells expressing CXCR3 (TNR3+). The receptors derive from a human donor in good health. Some clones in this sample may be carry-over from other donors' samples.

The CDR3 loop reads CSVVWGDRPDTQYF. J is TRBJ2-3 and V is TRBV29-1; TCRdb picks TRBD1, but there is no DNA to check that call. Germline assignment: CDR1 SQVTM and CDR2 ANQGSEA. CDR3 length: 14 amino acids.

The chain is built from TRBV7-2 and TRBJ1-1. In germline, CDR1 is SGHTA, CDR2 FQGNSA. The CDR3 has 14 residues. The CDR3 region is CASSGGPGNTEAFF.